These 30 T cell receptor beta chains were sequenced from one sample in a study of cytomegalovirus exposure and HLA in healthy donors. With 60 Vbeta and 13 Jbeta primers, the PCR was carried out. Profiling relied on immunoSEQ multiplex PCR, and the TCRdb table lists in-frame clones only, not all of them. This repertoire shows under 150,000 clones, around four fifths found once; its top ten account for 5.9%. Sequencing used PBMCs. These receptors came from a woman between 40 and 55 years old in good health and CMV-seropositive.

The chain employs TRBV19 and TRBJ2-2; tentative D call: TRBD1 (6 bases). Trimming left V 5 bases short and J 1 base short, with 8 bases between. Germline lookup yields CDR1 LNHDA and CDR2 SQIVND (reference sequence). CDR3 size: 14 residues. CDR3 sequence reads: CASSGGQNTGELFF. The CDR3 DNA reads TGTGCCAGTAGTGGGGGACAGAACACCGGGGAGCTGTTTTTT.

The gene calls are TRBV6-5 and TRBJ1-3; TRBD1 matches 7 bases. Germline V lookup: CDR1 MNHEY, CDR2 SVGAGI. The V segment lost 6 bases and the J segment 2 bases; nucleotides outside the gene matches: 4. This CDR3 comprises 14 residues. The CDR3 is CASRPDRAGNTIYF. The DNA for the CDR3 is TGTGCCAGCAGACCTGACAGGGCTGGAAACACCATATATTTT.

The gene calls are TRBV5-1 and TRBJ2-3; TRBD2 aligns across 8 bases. The CDR3 has 16 residues. Germline lookup yields CDR1 SGHRS and CDR2 YFSETQ. Trimming took 2 bases from V and 1 from J; bases not matched to a gene: 6. CDR3 protein: CASSFIAGWGTDTQYF. As DNA, the CDR3 is TGCGCCAGCAGCTTTATAGCGGGGTGGGGCACAGATACGCAGTATTTT.

J is TRBJ2-5 and V is TRBV2; 9 nucleotides line up with TRBD1. This CDR3 is built from 15 residues. CDR1 is SNHLY, CDR2 FYNNEI, per germline. With 7 bases clipped from V and 5 bases from J, the junction kept 11 bases outside the gene matches. The DNA of the CDR3 is TGTGCCAGCAACGGACAGGGGAACGGCGGCGAGACCCAGTACTTC. The encoded protein is CASNGQGNGGETQYF.

This clone turned up a few times. The chain's CDR3 is CASSFVSNEKLFF. Here the CDR3 DNA reads TGTGCCAGCAGTTTTGTCAGTAATGAAAAACTGTTTTTT. The chain employs TRBV6-5 and TRBJ1-4; D is unclear. Germline V gene lookup returns CDR1 MNHEY and CDR2 SVGAGI. CDR3 length: 13 amino acids. Trimming took off 4 bases at V and 4 bases at J, with 7 bases between the two ends.

This clone was detected a few times. V is TRBV4-1 and J is TRBJ1-3, with 7 bases aligning to TRBD1. This CDR3 is 16 amino acids long. In germline, CDR1 is MGHRA, CDR2 YSYEKL. V trimming: 3 bases; J trimming: 0 bases; junction bases outside the gene matches: 5. CDR3 coding DNA: TGCGCCAGCAGCCACCCGACAGGGAGCTCTGGAAACACCATATATTTT. It specifies CASSHPTGSSGNTIYF.

This clone appeared once. The rearrangement links TRBV6-1 to TRBJ1-6, with 7 bases aligning to TRBD1. Looked up from germline, CDR1 is MNHNS and CDR2 is SASEGT. The CDR3 consists of 14 residues. Germline trimming cut 7 bases from V and 9 bases from J; bases unmatched to any gene: 9. Here the CDR3 reads CASNPTGLSSPLHF. The CDR3, as DNA: TGTGCCAGCAACCCGACAGGGTTAAGTTCACCCCTCCACTTT.

The V gene is TRBV5-1, the J gene TRBJ2-2, with a tentative D call TRBD2 (5 bases). Trimming took 5 bases from V and 5 from J, leaving 13 bases between them. The V gene's germline CDR1 is SGHRS and CDR2 YFSETQ. The CDR3 loop spans 14 amino acids. The DNA of the CDR3 is TGCGCCAGCAGACCAGCGACTACGACCGGGGAGCTGTTTTTT. It codes for CASRPATTTGELFF.

This clone qualifies as medium-sized. This chain uses TRBV2 with TRBJ1-4; D remains ambiguous. Germline V gene lookup returns CDR1 SNHLY and CDR2 FYNNEI. The V and J ends lost 4 bases and 6 bases respectively, with 12 bases between them. The CDR3 sequence is 14 residues long. CDR3 in amino acids: CASSALGRDEKLFF. The CDR3 DNA reads TGTGCCAGCAGTGCCCTGGGGAGGGATGAAAAACTGTTTTTT.

The CDR3 coding sequence is TGTGCCAGCAGCTCAATACAGGGAGAGGTTGAAGGCTACACCTTC. Translating gives CASSSIQGEVEGYTF. The V and J genes are TRBV11-2 and TRBJ1-2; maybe TRBD1 (6 bases). V was shortened by 4 bases and J by 8 bases, with 20 bases between the two germline ends. Per the germline V gene, CDR1 is SGHAT and CDR2 is FQNNGV. The CDR3 covers 15 residues.

The CDR3 region is CAWSPGTGELFF. The CDR3 nucleotides read TGTGCCTGGAGTCCAGGGACCGGGGAGCTGTTTTTT. J is TRBJ2-2 and V is TRBV30, with D perhaps TRBD1 (5 bases). Trimming left V 2 bases short and J 5 bases short, with 6 bases between. The CDR3 spans 12 residues. Germline assignment: CDR1 GTSNPN and CDR2 SVGIG (reference sequence).

The rearrangement joins TRBV19 to TRBJ1-5, with D possibly TRBD1 on 6 matching bases. Trimming took 8 bases from V and 6 from J, leaving 17 bases between them. Germline V gives CDR1 LNHDA, CDR2 SQIVND (reference sequence). CDR3 length equals 14 residues. The CDR3 protein is CASHFSGVSQPQHF. DNA of the CDR3: TGTGCCAGTCATTTCTCAGGGGTTAGTCAGCCCCAGCATTTT.

The chain combines TRBV30 with TRBJ2-1; the match to TRBD1 covers 8 bases. With 5 bases clipped from V and 4 bases from J, the junction kept 13 bases outside the gene matches. The length of the CDR3 is 16 residues. Germline lookup yields CDR1 GTSNPN and CDR2 SVGIG (reference sequence). The chain's CDR3 is CAWGGIGRGRYNEQFF. The CDR3 DNA is TGTGCCTGGGGGGGGATCGGCAGGGGGCGTTACAATGAGCAGTTCTTC. Looking up the rest from reference TRBV30 and TRBJ2-1 gives the full variable domain: SQTIHQWPATLVQPVGSPLSLECTVEGTSNPNLYWYRQAAGRGLQLLFYSVGIGQISSEVPQNLSASRPQDRQFILSSKKLLLSDSGFYLCAWGGIGRGRYNEQFFGPGTRLTVL.

The chain's CDR3 is CASSMESRSYNEQFF. The CDR3 region has the DNA TGCGCCAGCAGCATGGAGAGCCGCTCCTACAATGAGCAGTTCTTC. This chain joins TRBV5-1 and TRBJ2-1; D unclear. In germline, CDR1 is SGHRS, CDR2 YFSETQ. The length of the CDR3 is 15 residues. V was trimmed by 4 bases and J by 0 bases, leaving 11 bases between them.

This chain connects TRBV28 to TRBJ2-5; 9 bases are a match to TRBD2. Germline-derived CDR1 and CDR2 are MDHEN and SYDVKM. V dropped 3 bases and J dropped 4; count of bases not matched to a gene: 9. The CDR3 runs 16 residues. CDR3 in amino acids: CASSFRGGRVAETQYF. Here the CDR3 DNA reads TGTGCCAGCAGTTTCCGCGGCGGGAGGGTAGCAGAGACCCAGTACTTC. The full variable domain, rest sourced from reference TRBV28 and TRBJ2-5, is DVKVTQSSRYLVKRTGEKVFLECVQDMDHENMFWYRQDPGLGLRLIYFSYDVKMKEKGDIPEGYSVSREKKERFSLILESASTNQTSMYLCASSFRGGRVAETQYFGPGTRLLVL.

The V gene is TRBV27, the J gene TRBJ2-1; D not certain. Germline CDR1 reads MNHEY; CDR2 reads SMNVEV (reference sequence). Trimming pared 4 bases from V and 5 bases from J, leaving 6 bases between. This CDR3 region has 12 residues. This chain's CDR3 is CASSYIDNEQFF. The CDR3 region has the DNA TGTGCCAGCAGTTATATTGACAATGAGCAGTTCTTC.

This clone appeared a single time. The V call is TRBV5-6, the J call TRBJ1-1; 10 nucleotides agree with TRBD1. Germline V lookup: CDR1 SGHDT, CDR2 YYEEEE. This CDR3 is 15 amino acids long. J was trimmed by 3 bases and V by 0 bases; bases with no gene match: 2. The CDR3 loop is CASSLVDRGHTEAFF. Here the CDR3 DNA reads TGTGCCAGCAGCTTGGTTGACAGGGGGCACACTGAAGCTTTCTTT.

This clone was seen more than once but under ten times. This chain links TRBV19 with TRBJ2-3, with a possible D match to TRBD1 (6 bases). This CDR3 comprises 15 residues. V was trimmed by 3 bases and J by 3 bases, leaving 13 bases between them. Germline V gives CDR1 LNHDA, CDR2 SQIVND (reference sequence). The CDR3, as DNA: TGTGCCAGTAGTATTTCAGGGGATAGGACAGATACGCAGTATTTT. This gives the protein CASSISGDRTDTQYF.

The chain uses TRBV15 and TRBJ1-3, with D unresolved. This CDR3 has 15 amino acids. Looked up from germline, CDR1 is LNHNV and CDR2 is YYDKDF (reference sequence). Trimming removed 2 bases at V and 0 bases at J, with 8 bases between. The CDR3 DNA follows: TGTGCCACCAGCAGATTCCCGGGCTCTGGAAACACCATATATTTT. Residues: CATSRFPGSGNTIYF.

The rearrangement joins TRBV9 to TRBJ2-1, with a tentative D call TRBD1 (7 bases). Germline CDR1 SGDLS, CDR2 YYNGEE. The CDR3 is 14 amino acids. The V and J ends lost 8 bases and 6 bases respectively, with 18 bases between them. The CDR3 is CASVPGGGSNEQFF. For the CDR3, the DNA is TGTGCCAGTGTCCCCGGAGGGGGCTCCAATGAGCAGTTCTTC.

This sequence joins TRBV6-6 and TRBJ2-5; TRBD2 aligns across 9 bases. This CDR3 is built from 15 residues. From germline, CDR1 is MNHNY and CDR2 SVGAGI (reference sequence). Trimming cost V 8 bases and J 2 bases; bases outside gene matches: 9. CDR3 protein: CASAPAGGLQETQYF. DNA of the CDR3: TGTGCCAGCGCACCGGCGGGGGGGTTGCAAGAGACCCAGTACTTC.

The V call is TRBV7-8, the J call TRBJ1-5; 7 positions agree with TRBD1. The CDR3 sequence is 14 residues long. CDR1 and CDR2 from the germline V gene are SGHVS and FQNEAQ. J gave up 7 bases and V 0 bases, and 3 bases lay outside the gene matches. Written as DNA, the CDR3 is TGTGCCAGCAGCTTAGCCACAGGGGAGCAGCCCCAGCATTTT. This sequence encodes CASSLATGEQPQHF.

The chain employs TRBV27 and TRBJ2-2; maybe TRBD1 (5 bases). CDR3 length: 15 residues. V lost 6 bases and J 1 base, leaving 12 bases between the germline ends. From germline, CDR1 is MNHEY and CDR2 SMNVEV (reference sequence). In DNA, the CDR3 is TGTGCCAGCAGGAGGCAAACAGGGAACACCGGGGAGCTGTTTTTT. Translated: CASRRQTGNTGELFF.

The chain links TRBV28 to TRBJ2-5, with 7 positions matching TRBD2. The CDR3 loop spans 13 amino acids. The germline V gene has CDR1 MDHEN and CDR2 SYDVKM. J lost 1 base, V lost 8 bases, and 4 bases had no gene match. CDR3 sequence reads: CASGTGGQETQYF. CDR3 in DNA: TGTGCCAGCGGCACGGGAGGCCAAGAGACCCAGTACTTC.

This sequence joins TRBV6-1 and TRBJ1-2; D is ambiguous. V was trimmed by 5 bases and J by 5 bases, leaving 12 bases between them. CDR1 is MNHNS and CDR2 is SASEGT in the germline V gene. This CDR3 is 13 amino acids long. The CDR3 reads CASSRPPQYGYTF. In nucleotides, the CDR3 is TGTGCCAGCAGTCGCCCGCCACAGTATGGCTACACCTTC.

The chain combines TRBV6-6 with TRBJ1-2; D ambiguous. Between the trimmed V and J ends, which lost 6 bases and 2 bases, there was a span of 16 bases. Germline CDR1 reads MNHNY; CDR2 reads SVGAGI (reference sequence). This CDR3 contains 15 residues. CDR3 in DNA: TGTGCCAGCAGGTCCCATCGGGAAGTCAACTATGGCTACACCTTC. Translation gives CASRSHREVNYGYTF.

J is TRBJ2-7 and V is TRBV29-1; a weak D match, TRBD1 (6 bases). Between the trimmed V and J ends, which lost 1 base and 1 base, there was a span of 11 bases. Germline V gives CDR1 SQVTM, CDR2 ANQGSEA. This CDR3 spans 14 amino acids. CDR3 DNA sequence: TGCAGCGTTGAAGGGTGGCAGGGGTCCTACGAGCAGTACTTC. It translates to CSVEGWQGSYEQYF.

The genes are TRBV7-9 and TRBJ2-5; TRBD1 matches 9 bases. The J call is in doubt because the DNA end fits TRBJ2-7 better. Per germline, CDR1 SEHNR and CDR2 FQNEAQ (reference sequence). This CDR3 region has 15 residues. Written as DNA, the CDR3 is TGTGCCAGCAGCTTAGGTCCGACAGGGGGCTACGAGCAGTACTTC. Encoded protein: CASSLGPTGGYEQYF.

CDR3 residues: CASRSYYNEQFF. DNA for the CDR3: TGTGCCAGCAGGTCCTATTACAATGAGCAGTTCTTC. The genes are TRBV27 and TRBJ2-1; D is uncertain. V shed 6 bases and J shed 4 bases, with 7 bases lying between them. Germline V lookup: CDR1 MNHEY, CDR2 SMNVEV (reference sequence). The CDR3 length is 12 residues.

The genes are TRBV7-2 and TRBJ2-7; 14 bases fit TRBD2. The CDR3 is 16 residues long. V was clipped by 4 bases and J by 3 bases; unmatched bases: 5. Germline V lookup: CDR1 SGHTA, CDR2 FQGNSA. The CDR3 region is CASSYPGTSGSYEQYF. The CDR3 coding sequence is TGTGCCAGCAGCTATCCCGGGACTAGCGGGAGCTACGAGCAGTACTTC.